This is a list of T cell receptor beta chains from one sample in a study of shared clonotypes between healthy human individuals. Measured with immunoSEQ multiplex PCR; TCRdb has only the in-frame clones, and not every one. The data show about 2.1 million clones, over 85% seen once. What was sequenced was naive CD8+ T cells from PBMCs. These TCRs come from a man aged 18 to 30 in good health. Some clones in this sample may be carry-over from other donors' samples. Both conserved end residues are part of each CDR3. Each record gives: V gene, D gene, clone size, J gene, CDR3 protein, CDR3 DNA. D genes are given only for firm matches. Only some rows state a clone size, as once, few, many or a class for expanded clones.

TRBV27	.	.	TRBJ1-1	CASSFGLPTEAFF	TGTGCCAGCAGTTTCGGACTCCCCACTGAAGCTTTCTTT
TRBV19	.	.	TRBJ2-5	CASSITSGGGIETQYF	TGTGCCAGTAGTATAACGTCCGGGGGCGGGATAGAGACCCAGTACTTC
TRBV6-6	.	once	TRBJ1-1	CASSYSKGKGDTEAFF	TGTGCCAGCAGTTACTCGAAAGGAAAGGGGGACACTGAAGCTTTCTTT
TRBV10-2	TRBD1	once	TRBJ2-7	CASSQAGTGSYEQYF	TGCGCCAGCAGCCAGGCGGGGACAGGCTCCTACGAGCAGTACTTC
TRBV7-9	TRBD2	.	TRBJ2-7	CASSLAGRVFYEQYF	TGTGCCAGCAGCTTAGCCGGGAGGGTGTTCTACGAGCAGTACTTC
TRBV28	.	.	TRBJ1-2	CASSSIPRGGNYGYTF	TGTGCCAGCAGCTCAATACCTCGGGGCGGGAACTATGGCTACACCTTC
TRBV9	TRBD1	.	TRBJ1-2	CASSVTTGQARANYGYTF	TGTGCCAGCAGCGTGACTACAGGACAGGCCCGCGCTAACTATGGCTACACCTTC
TRBV4-1	.	.	TRBJ2-7	CASSQEITYEQYF	TGCGCCAGCAGCCAAGAAATCACCTACGAGCAGTACTTC
TRBV27	TRBD1	.	TRBJ1-3	CASSPLWTGSGNTIYF	TGTGCCAGCAGTCCATTATGGACAGGGAGCGGAAACACCATATATTTT
TRBV11-2	.	.	TRBJ1-2	CASSLKLSGSLNYGYTF	TGTGCCAGCAGCTTAAAACTTTCGGGCAGCCTGAACTATGGCTACACCTTC
TRBV7-9	.	.	TRBJ2-7	CASSLDEAGAVSYEQYF	TGTGCCAGCAGCTTAGACGAGGCGGGGGCTGTCTCCTACGAGCAGTACTTC
TRBV13	.	once	TRBJ2-6	CASSPTGSGANVLTF	TGTGCCAGCAGCCCGACCGGCTCTGGGGCCAACGTCCTGACTTTC
TRBV29-1	TRBD1	.	TRBJ2-3	CSGRQGAMYTQYF	TGCAGCGGCCGACAGGGGGCAATGTATACGCAGTATTTT
TRBV5-1	.	.	TRBJ1-1	CASSLETNIKNTEAFF	TGCGCCAGCAGCTTGGAGACAAACATAAAGAACACTGAAGCTTTCTTT
TRBV5-6	.	.	TRBJ1-1	CASSLHRVFEAFF	TGTGCCAGCAGCTTGCATAGGGTATTCGAAGCTTTCTTT
TRBV11-2	.	.	TRBJ2-1	CASSLDKVVGGIEQFF	TGTGCCAGCAGCTTAGATAAAGTTGTAGGCGGTATTGAGCAGTTCTTC
TRBV28	TRBD1	.	TRBJ2-7	CASSFRGGYDEQYF	TGTGCCAGCAGTTTTAGAGGGGGCTATGACGAGCAGTACTTC
TRBV25-1	.	.	TRBJ1-1	CASSMHSGLEAFF	TGTGCCAGCAGTATGCATAGTGGTCTCGAAGCTTTCTTT
TRBV9	TRBD2	.	TRBJ2-7	CASSVGTGRGYEQYF	TGTGCCAGCAGCGTAGGGACCGGGAGGGGTTACGAGCAGTACTTC
TRBV7-8	.	.	TRBJ2-5	CASSPSRLLRNQETQYF	TGTGCCAGCAGCCCCTCAAGACTACTTCGCAACCAAGAGACCCAGTACTTC
TRBV28	.	.	TRBJ2-2	CASSPHTIDYTGELFF	TGTGCCAGCAGTCCACACACCATAGACTACACCGGGGAGCTGTTTTTT
TRBV28	.	.	TRBJ2-7	CASSLTSAGEQYF	TGTGCCAGCAGTTTAACGTCAGCAGGCGAGCAGTACTTC
TRBV5-8	TRBD1	once	TRBJ2-3	CASSWGTGPTDTQYF	TGTGCCAGCAGCTGGGGGACAGGTCCGACAGATACGCAGTATTTT
TRBV5-8	.	.	TRBJ2-5	CASSLGQGRETQYF	TGTGCCAGCAGCTTGGGGCAGGGTAGGGAGACCCAGTACTTC
TRBV14	.	.	TRBJ1-2	CASSQGNNYGYTF	TGTGCCAGCAGCCAAGGGAATAACTATGGCTACACCTTC
TRBV7-8	.	.	TRBJ2-2	CASSFTPVAGELFF	TGTGCCAGCAGCTTCACTCCGGTTGCCGGGGAGCTGTTTTTT
TRBV9	TRBD2	.	TRBJ2-1	CASSISGRGKNEQFF	TGTGCCAGCAGCATAAGCGGGAGGGGGAAGAATGAGCAGTTCTTC
TRBV15	.	.	TRBJ2-6	CATSRALVSGANVLTF	TGTGCCACCAGCAGGGCCTTGGTCTCTGGGGCCAACGTCCTGACTTTC
TRBV29-1	.	.	TRBJ2-2	CSVWGPDGELFF	TGCAGCGTGTGGGGCCCTGACGGGGAGCTGTTTTTT
TRBV2	.	.	TRBJ2-7	CARGGGGAYEQYF	TGTGCCAGAGGGGGCGGGGGAGCCTACGAGCAGTACTTC
TRBV25-1	.	.	TRBJ2-7	CASRSRQEPTGEQYF	TGTGCCAGCAGGTCCAGACAGGAACCTACGGGGGAGCAGTACTTC
TRBV4-2	.	.	TRBJ2-7	CASSQAHGRDSTYEQYF	TGTGCCAGCAGCCAAGCCCACGGGCGGGACTCTACCTACGAGCAGTACTTC
TRBV9	TRBD1	.	TRBJ1-3	CASSVDLTGGNTIYF	TGTGCCAGCAGCGTAGACTTGACAGGGGGAAACACCATATATTTT
TRBV4-1	.	.	TRBJ1-1	CASSQVGLRTEAFF	TGCGCCAGCAGCCAAGTTGGCCTGAGGACTGAAGCTTTCTTT
TRBV6-6	.	.	TRBJ2-7	CASSPDEESSYEQYF	TGTGCCAGCAGCCCAGATGAGGAGAGCTCCTACGAGCAGTACTTC
TRBV6-5	TRBD1	.	TRBJ1-3	CASKNRDRAGNTIYF	TGTGCCAGCAAAAACCGGGACAGGGCTGGAAACACCATATATTTT
TRBV27	.	.	TRBJ2-1	CASSLTGPSYNEQFF	TGTGCCAGCAGTTTAACAGGGCCCTCCTACAATGAGCAGTTCTTC
TRBV28	.	once	TRBJ2-1	CASSLLQASSYNEQFF	TGTGCCAGCAGTTTATTGCAGGCCAGCTCCTACAATGAGCAGTTCTTC
TRBV19	.	.	TRBJ2-1	CASSIVGFGFNEQFF	TGTGCCAGTAGTATCGTGGGGTTTGGTTTCAATGAGCAGTTCTTC
TRBV30	.	.	TRBJ2-7	CAWSSPGDSYEQYF	TGTGCCTGGAGTTCCCCAGGAGATTCCTACGAGCAGTACTTC
TRBV28	.	.	TRBJ2-7	CASSFLEEGILYEQYF	TGTGCCAGCAGTTTCCTCGAGGAGGGGATCCTCTACGAGCAGTACTTC
TRBV10-1	TRBD2	.	TRBJ2-1	CASSEFRTRSNEQFF	TGCGCCAGCAGTGAGTTCCGGACTAGATCCAACGAGCAGTTCTTC
TRBV7-9	.	.	TRBJ1-2	CASSLAQGSAHGYTF	TGTGCCAGCAGCTTAGCGCAGGGGTCGGCCCATGGCTACACCTTC